Described below is a single T cell receptor beta chain sequence and its context. Its antigen remains unknown. The record originates from a study of vaccination and CD4 T cells after COVID-19. Treatment of the sample: roughly 10-day PBMC culture with coronavirus spike peptide pools or control peptides (ViraFEST assay). First, ViraFEST expanded antigen-specific T cells with peptide pools, and next it sequenced the TCRs. General observations from the study: Convalescent patients displayed a median roughly 90% of reactive clones emerging only post-vaccination.

CD4+ T cells that had been cultured provided DNA sequenced with the Oncomine TCR Beta short-read assay. TCRdb processed the PCR reads anew with MiXCR; each CDR3 protein has one entry. The table records under 20,000 distinct CDR3 sequences, about 60% of them present only once. This CDR3 has 14 amino acids. The germline V and J ends were trimmed by 0 bases and 4 bases, with 10 bases remaining between them. Germline lookup yields CDR1 SGDLS and CDR2 YYNGEE. The receptor comes from a human donor who had recovered from COVID-19. This chain joins TRBV9 and TRBJ2-5; D might be TRBD2 (6 bases). Material: CD4+ T cells from blood, cultured in vitro. Here the CDR3 DNA reads TGTGCCAGCAGCGTAGGGAATAGCGGAGAGACCCAGTACTTC. Its protein product is CASSVGNSGETQYF. Based on the CDR3 plus reference TRBV9 and TRBJ2-5, the full variable domain is DSGVTQTPKHLITATGQRVTLRCSPRSGDLSVYWYQQSLDQGLQFLIQYYNGEERAKGNILERFSAQQFPDLHSELNLSSLELGDSALYFCASSVGNSGETQYFGPGTRLLVL.